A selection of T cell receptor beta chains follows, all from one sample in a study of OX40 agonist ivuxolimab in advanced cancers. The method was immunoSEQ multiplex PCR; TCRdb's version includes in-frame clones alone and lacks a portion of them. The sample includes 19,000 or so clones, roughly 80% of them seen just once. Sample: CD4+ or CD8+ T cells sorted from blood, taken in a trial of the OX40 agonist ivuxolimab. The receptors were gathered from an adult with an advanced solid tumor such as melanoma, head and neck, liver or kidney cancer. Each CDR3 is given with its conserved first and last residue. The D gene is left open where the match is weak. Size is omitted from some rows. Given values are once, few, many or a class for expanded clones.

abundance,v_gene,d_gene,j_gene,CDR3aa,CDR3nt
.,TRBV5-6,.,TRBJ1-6,CASSPFGAPNSPLHF,TGTGCCAGCAGCCCTTTTGGGGCCCCAAATTCACCCCTCCACTTT
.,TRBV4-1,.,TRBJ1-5,CASSQVASSNQPQHF,TGCGCCAGCAGCCAAGTCGCCAGTAGCAATCAGCCCCAGCATTTT
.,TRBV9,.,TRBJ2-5,CASSERDLVSQETQYF,TGTGCCAGCAGCGAGAGGGACCTGGTGAGTCAAGAGACCCAGTACTTC
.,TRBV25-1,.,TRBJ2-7,CASSNVGRSSYEQYF,TGTGCCAGCAGTAACGTCGGACGGAGCTCCTACGAGCAGTACTTC
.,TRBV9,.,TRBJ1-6,CASSVGDPNINNSPLHF,TGTGCCAGCAGCGTAGGGGACCCTAATATTAATAATTCACCCCTCCACTTT
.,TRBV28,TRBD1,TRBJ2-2,CASSSRTGESTGELFF,TGTGCCAGCAGTTCCCGGACAGGGGAATCGACCGGGGAGCTGTTTTTT
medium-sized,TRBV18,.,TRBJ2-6,CATQASGANVLTF,TGTGCCACCCAGGCCTCTGGGGCCAACGTCCTGACTTTC
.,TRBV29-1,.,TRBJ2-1,CSVEEGQGLMYAEQFF,TGCAGCGTTGAAGAAGGCCAGGGGCTAATGTACGCTGAGCAGTTCTTC
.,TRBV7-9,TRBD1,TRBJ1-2,CASSPRTGRPNYGYTF,TGTGCCAGCAGCCCGCGGACAGGGCGTCCTAACTATGGCTACACCTTC
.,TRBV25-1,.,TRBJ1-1,CASSDNRAEAFF,TGTGCCAGCAGTGACAACAGGGCCGAGGCTTTCTTT
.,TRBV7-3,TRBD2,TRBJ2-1,CASSLYPSPRASGSPKDNEQFF,TGTGCCAGCAGCTTATATCCCTCCCCCCGGGCTAGCGGTTCCCCCAAGGACAATGAGCAGTTCTTC
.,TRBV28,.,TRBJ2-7,CASSSRGGLDEQYF,TGTGCCAGCAGTTCCAGGGGGGGGTTGGACGAGCAGTACTTC
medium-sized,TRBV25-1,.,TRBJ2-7,CASSGSWGNDEQYF,TGTGCCAGCAGTGGGTCTTGGGGTAATGACGAGCAGTACTTC
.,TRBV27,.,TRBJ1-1,CASSFQGGTEAFF,TGTGCCAGCAGTTTTCAGGGCGGGACTGAAGCTTTCTTT
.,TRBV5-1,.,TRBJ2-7,CASSLVGQTNYEQYF,TGTGCCAGCAGCTTGGTGGGTCAGACGAACTACGAGCAGTACTTC
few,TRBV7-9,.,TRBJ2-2,CASSLAGDNTGELFF,TGTGCCAGCAGCTTAGCAGGGGACAACACCGGGGAGCTGTTTTTT
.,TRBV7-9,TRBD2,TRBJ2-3,CASSRRGSSGRTSTDTQYF,TGTGCCAGCAGCCGGAGGGGGAGTAGCGGGAGGACTAGCACAGATACGCAGTATTTT